This T cell receptor (beta chain) is drawn from a study of early T cells in non-severe SARS-CoV-2 infection. CDR3 length: 14 residues. Germline V gene sequence: CDR1 SGHDT, CDR2 YYEEEE. The V end was cut by 1 base, the J end by 0 bases, with 5 bases between. TCRdb re-analysed the 5' RACE reads in MiXCR, keeping a single row per CDR3 protein. The sample comprises around 44,000 distinct CDR3 sequences, 6% to 7% of which are singletons, and less than 25% rests with the top ten. As regards this clonotype: Its antigen remains unknown.

Study observations and caveats: Private and CD4 specificities were missed by VDJdb matching, which favored anti-spike CD8 responses.

This specimen was whole blood, taken at baseline. The rearrangement joins TRBV5-6 to TRBJ1-3; D uncertain. The source is an adult who was a healthcare worker with PCR-confirmed SARS-CoV-2 infection or an uninfected control (not recorded which). CDR3 nucleotide sequence: TGTGCCAGCAGCTTGAGACACTCTGGAAACACCATATATTTT. Translation gives CASSLRHSGNTIYF.